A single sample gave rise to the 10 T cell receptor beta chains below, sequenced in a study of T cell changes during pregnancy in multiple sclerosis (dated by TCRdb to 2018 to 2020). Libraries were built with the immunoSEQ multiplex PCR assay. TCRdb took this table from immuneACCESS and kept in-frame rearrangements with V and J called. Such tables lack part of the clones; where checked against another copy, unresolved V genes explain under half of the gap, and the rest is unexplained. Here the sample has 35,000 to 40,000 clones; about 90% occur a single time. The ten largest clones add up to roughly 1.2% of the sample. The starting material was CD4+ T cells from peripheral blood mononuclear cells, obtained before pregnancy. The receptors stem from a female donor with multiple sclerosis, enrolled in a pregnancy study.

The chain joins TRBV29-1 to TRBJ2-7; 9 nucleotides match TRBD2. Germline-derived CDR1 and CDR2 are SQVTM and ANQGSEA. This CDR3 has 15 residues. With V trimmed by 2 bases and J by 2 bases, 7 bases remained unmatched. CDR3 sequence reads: CSVELGGRVAYEQYF. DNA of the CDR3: TGCAGCGTTGAACTAGGCGGGAGGGTCGCCTACGAGCAGTACTTC.

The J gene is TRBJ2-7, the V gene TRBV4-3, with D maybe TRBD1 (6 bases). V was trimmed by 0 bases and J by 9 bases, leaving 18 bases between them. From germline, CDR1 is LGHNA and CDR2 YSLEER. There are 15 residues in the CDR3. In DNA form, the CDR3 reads TGCGCCAGCAGCCAAGATGGCGGCAGGGGAACAGTGCAGTACTTC. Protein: CASSQDGGRGTVQYF.

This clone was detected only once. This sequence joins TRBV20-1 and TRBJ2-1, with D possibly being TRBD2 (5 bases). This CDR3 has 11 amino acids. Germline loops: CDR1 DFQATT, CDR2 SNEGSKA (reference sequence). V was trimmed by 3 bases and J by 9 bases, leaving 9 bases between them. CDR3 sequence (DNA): TGCAGTGCTAGGACTAACGCTGAGCAGTTCTTC. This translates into CSARTNAEQFF.

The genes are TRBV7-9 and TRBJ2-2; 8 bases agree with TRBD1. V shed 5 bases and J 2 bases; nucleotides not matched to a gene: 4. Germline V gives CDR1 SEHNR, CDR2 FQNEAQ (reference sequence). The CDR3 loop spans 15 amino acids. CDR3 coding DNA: TGTGCCAGCAGCGTGGACAGGGTCAACACCGGGGAGCTGTTTTTT. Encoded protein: CASSVDRVNTGELFF.

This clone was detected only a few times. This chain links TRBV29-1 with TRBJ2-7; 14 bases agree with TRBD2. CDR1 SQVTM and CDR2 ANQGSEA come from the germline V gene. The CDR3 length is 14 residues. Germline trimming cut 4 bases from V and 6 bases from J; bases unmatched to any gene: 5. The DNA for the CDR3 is TGCAGCGTTGGGGGGACTAGCGGGAGCCCCGAGCAGTACTTC. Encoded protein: CSVGGTSGSPEQYF.

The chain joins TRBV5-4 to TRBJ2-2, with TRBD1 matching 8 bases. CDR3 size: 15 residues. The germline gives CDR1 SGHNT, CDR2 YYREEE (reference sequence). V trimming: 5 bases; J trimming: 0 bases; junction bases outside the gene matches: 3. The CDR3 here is CASRRGQANTGELFF. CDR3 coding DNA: TGTGCCAGCAGGAGGGGACAGGCGAACACCGGGGAGCTGTTTTTT.

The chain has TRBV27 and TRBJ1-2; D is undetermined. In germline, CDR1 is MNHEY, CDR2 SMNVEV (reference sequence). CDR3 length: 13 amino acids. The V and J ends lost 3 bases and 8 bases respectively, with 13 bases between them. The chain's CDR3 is CASSFLGSGGYTF. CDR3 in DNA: TGTGCCAGCAGTTTCTTGGGGAGTGGGGGCTACACCTTC.

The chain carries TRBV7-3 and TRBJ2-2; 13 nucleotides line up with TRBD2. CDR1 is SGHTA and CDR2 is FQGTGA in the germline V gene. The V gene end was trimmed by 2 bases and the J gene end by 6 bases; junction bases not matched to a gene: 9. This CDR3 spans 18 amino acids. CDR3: CASSLSTSGRASAGELFF. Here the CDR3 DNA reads TGTGCCAGCAGCTTATCAACTAGCGGGAGGGCCTCGGCCGGGGAGCTGTTTTTT.

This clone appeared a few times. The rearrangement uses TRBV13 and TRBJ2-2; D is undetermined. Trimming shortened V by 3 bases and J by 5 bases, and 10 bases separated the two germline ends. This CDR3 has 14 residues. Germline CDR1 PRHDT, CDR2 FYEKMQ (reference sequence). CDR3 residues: CASSFLVGTGELFF. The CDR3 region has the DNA TGTGCCAGCAGCTTTCTAGTTGGGACCGGGGAGCTGTTTTTT.

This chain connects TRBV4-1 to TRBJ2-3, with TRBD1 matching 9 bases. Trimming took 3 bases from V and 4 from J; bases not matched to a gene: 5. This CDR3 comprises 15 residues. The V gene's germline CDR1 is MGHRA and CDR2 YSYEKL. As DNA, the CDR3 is TGCGCCAGCAGCCAGACAGGGGGAAAGGCAGATACGCAGTATTTT. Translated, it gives CASSQTGGKADTQYF.